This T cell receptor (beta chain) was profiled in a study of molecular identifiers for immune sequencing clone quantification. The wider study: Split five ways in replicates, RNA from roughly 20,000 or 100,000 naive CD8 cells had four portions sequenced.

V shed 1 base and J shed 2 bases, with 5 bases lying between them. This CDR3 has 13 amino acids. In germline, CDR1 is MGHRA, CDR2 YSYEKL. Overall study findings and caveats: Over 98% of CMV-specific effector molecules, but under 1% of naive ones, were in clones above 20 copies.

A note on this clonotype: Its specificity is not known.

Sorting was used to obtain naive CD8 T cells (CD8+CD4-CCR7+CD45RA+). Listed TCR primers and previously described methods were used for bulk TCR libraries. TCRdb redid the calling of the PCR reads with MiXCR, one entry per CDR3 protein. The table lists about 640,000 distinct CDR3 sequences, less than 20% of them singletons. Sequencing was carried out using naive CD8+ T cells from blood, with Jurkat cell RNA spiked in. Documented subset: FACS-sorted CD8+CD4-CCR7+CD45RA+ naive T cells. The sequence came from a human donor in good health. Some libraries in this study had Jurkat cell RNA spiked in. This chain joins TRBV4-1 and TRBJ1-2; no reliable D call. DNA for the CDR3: TGCGCCAGCAGCCAAGTCCTGAACTATGGCTACACCTTC. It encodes CASSQVLNYGYTF.